This TCR beta chain was captured by sequencing in a study of cytomegalovirus exposure and HLA in healthy donors. In the study overall: The study's early data release held tens of millions of unique TCRs from HLA-typed donors. Notes on the study in general: One variant, a missense change in DCLRE1C, was linked in a later analysis to TCR beta V- and J-gene trimming.

CDR1 SNHLY and CDR2 FYNNEI come from the germline V gene. V lost 6 bases, J lost 6 bases, and 6 bases stayed unmatched. The CDR3 extends over 16 amino acids. On this clone itself: Its antigen is still unknown.

The PCR made use of 60 Vbeta and 13 Jbeta primers. Some clones are missing from TCRdb's copy, which holds only in-frame ones; the method was immunoSEQ multiplex PCR. The data show roughly 110,000 clones, with around 77% seen just once and approximately 10% held by the top ten. This TCR was sampled from a man in his forties in good health and CMV-seropositive. The chain couples TRBV2 to TRBJ2-3; 16 positions match TRBD2. Sequencing input: PBMCs. CDR3 DNA sequence: TGTGCCAGCAGCCCGGGACTAGCGGGGGGGCCCGATACGCAGTATTTT. Protein: CASSPGLAGGPDTQYF.